The rows below give T cell receptor beta chains drawn from one sample of a study of blood T cells in healthy people across ages. TCRdb reanalysed the 5' RACE reads using MiXCR and keeps one entry per CDR3 protein. The table has 700,000 to 850,000 distinct CDR3 sequences, around 34% seen once. Sequencing was carried out using blood. The source is a man aged 18 to 35 in good health. Both conserved end residues are part of each CDR3. A D gene is named only where the DNA matches it firmly. Size values are once, few and many counts, or a class for expanded clones, and some rows have none.

TRBJ1-1 TRBV20-1 . . TGCAGCGCTAGGAGGGGAGTGAACACTGAAGCTTTCTTT CSARRGVNTEAFF
TRBJ2-4 TRBV7-3 . . TGTGCCTGCAGCTTACAGGGTCTGGGAAACATTCAGTACTTC CACSLQGLGNIQYF
TRBJ2-1 TRBV5-1 once TRBD1 TGCGCCAGCAGAGCCCCCGACAGGGACAATGAGCAGTTCTTC CASRAPDRDNEQFF
TRBJ2-7 TRBV7-9 few TRBD1 TGTGCCAGCAGCGCCCCGGGACAGTCCTACGAGCAGTACTTC CASSAPGQSYEQYF
TRBJ2-3 TRBV11-2 . . TGTGCCAGCAGCGTAGTAGGGGAGACAGATACGCAGTATTTT CASSVVGETDTQYF
TRBJ2-3 TRBV12-3/TRBV12-4 many . TGTGCCAGCAGTACCCGGACTTTCCTACTCCAACGAAGCACAGATACGCAGTATTTT CASSTRTFLLQRSTDTQYF
TRBJ1-2 TRBV20-1 few TRBD1 TGCAGTGCCATTGACAGGGGGCTTAACAATTATGGCTACACCTTC CSAIDRGLNNYGYTF
TRBJ1-6 TRBV4-3 few TRBD1 TGCGCCAGCAGCCAAGTCCCAGGGGGCCCCAGTTTGGATTCACCCCTCCACTTT CASSQVPGGPSLDSPLHF
TRBJ2-3 TRBV4-2 few TRBD2 TGTGCCAGCAGCCAAGATCGCGCTAGCGGGGCGAAAGATACGCAGTATTTT CASSQDRASGAKDTQYF
TRBJ1-5 TRBV2 . . TGTGCCAGCACTGCAACCAACAGGGATCAGCCCCAGCATTTT CASTATNRDQPQHF
TRBJ2-5 TRBV29-1 few . TGCAGCGTTGAGGGGTACTACAATGAGCAGTACTTC CSVEGYYNEQYF
TRBJ1-2 TRBV5-4 many TRBD1 TGTGCCAGCAGCTACGGACAGGGCGGAGGCTACACCTTC CASSYGQGGGYTF
TRBJ2-5 TRBV5-1 . . TGCGCCAGCAGCTTGGACAATTTCGGGGAGACCCAGTACTTC CASSLDNFGETQYF
TRBJ1-1 TRBV7-3 few . TGTGCCAGCAGCCGGGAGGGGAGAGGGTACACTGAAGCTTTCTTT CASSREGRGYTEAFF
TRBJ2-5 TRBV20-1 . . TGCAGTGCTAGCCCCGTGGGACTTAAAGAGACCCAGTACTTC CSASPVGLKETQYF
TRBJ1-1 TRBV29-1 . . TGCAGCGTTGTGGACACTACTAGGACTGAAGCTTTCTTT CSVVDTTRTEAFF
TRBJ2-3 TRBV29-1 few . TGCAGCGTTGACTTCGGCGGGGTCACAGATACGCAGTATTTT CSVDFGGVTDTQYF
TRBJ1-5 TRBV27 . . TGTGCCAGCAGGGTGGGAGCCACCAGAAATCAGCCCCAGCATTTT CASRVGATRNQPQHF
TRBJ2-7 TRBV5-1 many TRBD2 TGCGCCAGCAGTCCCAGCGGGGGGCCAACCTACGAGCAGTACTTC CASSPSGGPTYEQYF
TRBJ2-6 TRBV4-3 many . TGCGCCAGCAGTCAAAGTCAGTTGGCAGAAGACTCTGGGGCCAACGTCCTGACTTTC CASSQSQLAEDSGANVLTF
TRBJ2-7 TRBV11-1 many . TGTGCCAGCAGCTTAGGTGTGAAAGACGGGCAGTACTTC CASSLGVKDGQYF
TRBJ1-2 TRBV20-1 many . TGCAGTGCTACCGGGACCTCCTATGGCTACACCTTC CSATGTSYGYTF
TRBJ1-1 TRBV5-5 . . TGTGCCAGCAACCCGTGGGGGGGAGAACTGAACACTGAAGCTTTCTTT CASNPWGGELNTEAFF
TRBJ2-7 TRBV7-9 few . TGTGCCAGCAGCTTACGGTGGGACGAGCAGTACTTC CASSLRWDEQYF
TRBJ1-2 TRBV4-1 few TRBD1 TGCGCCAGCAGCCAAGAGGAGGGACAGAGCTATGGCTACACCTTC CASSQEEGQSYGYTF
TRBJ1-4 TRBV6-5 few . TGTGCCAGCAGTTCCTCCGGGACTCCTGAAAATCTGTTTTTT CASSSSGTPENLFF
TRBJ1-2 TRBV2 . . TGTGCCAGCAGCCCGGACAGTCATAACGGCTACACCTTC CASSPDSHNGYTF
TRBJ2-3 TRBV5-1 . TRBD2 TGCGCCAGCAGCTTACCTAGCGGGGGGGGCACAGATACGCAGTATTTT CASSLPSGGGTDTQYF
TRBJ1-1 TRBV15 . . TGTGCCACCAGCAGGTTACAGGGAGTGGACACTGAAGCTTTCTTT CATSRLQGVDTEAFF
TRBJ2-1 TRBV20-1 . . TGCAGTGCTAGAGGTTTGCGTTTTCGGACGGATGAGCAGTTCTTC CSARGLRFRTDEQFF
TRBJ2-1 TRBV6-2/TRBV6-3 . . TGTGCCAGCAGTTACTCGACAGCTCCGTCCTACAATGAGCAGTTCTTC CASSYSTAPSYNEQFF
TRBJ2-3 TRBV12-3/TRBV12-4 few . TGTGCCAGCAGTTTCGGGGGAATGTTGGCAGATACGCAGTATTTT CASSFGGMLADTQYF
TRBJ1-5 TRBV2 . TRBD1 TGTGCCAGCAGTGTGGACAGGTTCAATCAGCCCCAGCATTTT CASSVDRFNQPQHF
TRBJ2-3 TRBV12-3/TRBV12-4 . . TGTGCCAGCAGTGCCAGGGCGTCTAGCACAGATACGCAGTATTTT CASSARASSTDTQYF
TRBJ1-2 TRBV20-1 few TRBD1 TGCAGTGCCAGATCAGGGACAGCCTATGGCTACACCTTC CSARSGTAYGYTF
TRBJ1-2 TRBV6-6 few . TGTGCCAGCGGCCTCGGAGAGGGAAGGAGTGGCTACACCTTC CASGLGEGRSGYTF
TRBJ2-1 TRBV20-1 few TRBD1 TGCAGTGCCCTAGGGGACAGGGACAACAATGAGCAGTTCTTC CSALGDRDNNEQFF
TRBJ1-2 TRBV7-2 . . TGTGCCAGCACCGAAACTAACTATGGCTACACCTTC CASTETNYGYTF
TRBJ2-2 TRBV5-5 few . TGTGCCAGCAGTGGGACCTCCCGGAACACCGGGGAGCTGTTTTTT CASSGTSRNTGELFF
TRBJ1-6 TRBV18 . . TGTGCCAGCTCACCTCTAGACTCCTATAATTCACCCCCCCACTTT CASSPLDSYNSPPHF